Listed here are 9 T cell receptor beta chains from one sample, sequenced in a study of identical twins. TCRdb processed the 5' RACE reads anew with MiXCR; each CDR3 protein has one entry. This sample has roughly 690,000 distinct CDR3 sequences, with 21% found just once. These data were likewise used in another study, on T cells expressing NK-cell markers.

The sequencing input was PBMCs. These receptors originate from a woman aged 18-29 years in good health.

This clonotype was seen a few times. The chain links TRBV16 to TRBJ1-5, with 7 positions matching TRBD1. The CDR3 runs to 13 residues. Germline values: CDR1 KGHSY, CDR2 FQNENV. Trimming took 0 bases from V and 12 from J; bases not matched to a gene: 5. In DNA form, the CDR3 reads TGTGCCAGCAGCCAATCCGGCGACAGGGACCAGCATTTT. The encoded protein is CASSQSGDRDQHF.

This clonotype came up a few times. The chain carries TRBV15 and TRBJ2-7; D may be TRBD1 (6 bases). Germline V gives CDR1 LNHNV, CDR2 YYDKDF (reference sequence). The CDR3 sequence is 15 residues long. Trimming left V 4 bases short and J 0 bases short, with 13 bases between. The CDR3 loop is CATSNRDRYSYEQYF. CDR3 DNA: TGTGCCACCAGCAATCGTGACAGGTACTCCTACGAGCAGTACTTC.

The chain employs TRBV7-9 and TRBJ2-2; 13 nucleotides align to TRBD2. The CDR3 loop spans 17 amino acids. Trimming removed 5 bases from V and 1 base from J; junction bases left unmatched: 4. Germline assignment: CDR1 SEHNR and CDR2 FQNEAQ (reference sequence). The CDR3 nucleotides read TGTGCCAGCAGCCGGGGACTAGCGGGGATGAACACCGGGGAGCTGTTTTTT. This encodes CASSRGLAGMNTGELFF.

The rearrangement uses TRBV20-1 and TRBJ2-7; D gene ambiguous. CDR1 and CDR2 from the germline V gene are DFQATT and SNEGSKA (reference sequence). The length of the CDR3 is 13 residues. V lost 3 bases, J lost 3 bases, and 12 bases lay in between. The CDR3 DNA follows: TGCAGTGCTAGTCGTCGGACGGGCTACGAGCAGTACTTC. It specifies CSASRRTGYEQYF.

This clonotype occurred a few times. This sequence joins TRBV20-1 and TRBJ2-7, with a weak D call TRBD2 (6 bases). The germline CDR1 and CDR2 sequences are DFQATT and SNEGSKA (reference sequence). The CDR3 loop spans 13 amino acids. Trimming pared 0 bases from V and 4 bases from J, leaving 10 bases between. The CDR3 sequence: CSARDPGEYEQYF. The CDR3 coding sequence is TGCAGTGCTAGAGACCCGGGAGAATACGAGCAGTACTTC.

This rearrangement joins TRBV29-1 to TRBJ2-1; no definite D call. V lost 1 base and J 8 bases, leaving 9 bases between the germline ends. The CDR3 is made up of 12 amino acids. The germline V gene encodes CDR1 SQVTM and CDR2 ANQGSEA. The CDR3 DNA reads TGCAGCGTTGAAGGACGGTGGGATGAGCAGTTCTTC. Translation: CSVEGRWDEQFF.

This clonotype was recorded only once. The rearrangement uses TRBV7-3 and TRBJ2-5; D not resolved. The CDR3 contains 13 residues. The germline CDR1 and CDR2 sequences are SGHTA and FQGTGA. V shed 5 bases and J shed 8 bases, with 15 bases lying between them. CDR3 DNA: TGTGCCAGCAGCCCCGCTTCTCTCAGAACCCAGTACTTC. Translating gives CASSPASLRTQYF.

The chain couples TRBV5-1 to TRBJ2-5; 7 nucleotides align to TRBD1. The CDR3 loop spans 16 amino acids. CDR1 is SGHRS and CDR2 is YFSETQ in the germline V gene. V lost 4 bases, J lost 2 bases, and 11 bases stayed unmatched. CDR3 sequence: CASSPDPGQPQETQYF. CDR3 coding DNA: TGCGCCAGCAGCCCGGACCCGGGACAGCCTCAAGAGACCCAGTACTTC. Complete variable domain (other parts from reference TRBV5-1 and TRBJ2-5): KAGVTQTPRYLIKTRGQQVTLSCSPISGHRSVSWYQQTPGQGLQFLFEYFSETQRNKGNFPGRFSGRQFSNSRSEMNVSTLELGDSALYLCASSPDPGQPQETQYFGPGTRLLVL.

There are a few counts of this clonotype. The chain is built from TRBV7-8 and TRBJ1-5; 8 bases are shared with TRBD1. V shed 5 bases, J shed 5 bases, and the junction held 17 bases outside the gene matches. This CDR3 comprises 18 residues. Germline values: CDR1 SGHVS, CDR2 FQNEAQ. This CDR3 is CASSPRGQARVFYQPQHF. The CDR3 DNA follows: TGTGCCAGCAGCCCTAGGGGACAGGCCAGGGTCTTTTATCAGCCCCAGCATTTT.